Listed here are 22 T cell receptor beta chains from one sample, sequenced in a study of T cell responses to AZD1222 COVID-19 vaccine. The assay was immunoSEQ multiplex PCR, and TCRdb's table has in-frame clones only and misses some. The table shows around 170,000 clones, with approximately 91% occurring only once. The source material was peripheral blood, sampled on day 0 of AZD1222 vaccination. Receptors were obtained from an adult in good health.

The rearrangement joins TRBV5-1 to TRBJ2-2; D uncertain. The V end lost 3 bases, the J end lost 3 bases, and 18 bases lay between the germline ends. Germline assignment: CDR1 SGHRS and CDR2 YFSETQ. The CDR3 is made up of 17 amino acids. Here the CDR3 DNA reads TGCGCCAGCAGCTCAACCACGGTCGGACCATACACCGGGGAGCTGTTTTTT. This sequence encodes CASSSTTVGPYTGELFF. Using reference TRBV5-1 and TRBJ2-2 for the parts outside the CDR3, the full variable domain is KAGVTQTPRYLIKTRGQQVTLSCSPISGHRSVSWYQQTPGQGLQFLFEYFSETQRNKGNFPGRFSGRQFSNSRSEMNVSTLELGDSALYLCASSSTTVGPYTGELFFGEGSRLTVL.

The rearrangement uses TRBV21-1 and TRBJ2-2; the table's D call, TRBD1, has no DNA check behind it. TRBV21-1 is an annotated pseudogene. This CDR3 comprises 19 residues. DNA of the CDR3: TGTGCCAGCAGATTTCCTCCCCGTTTGGGGACACTTATTACCGGGGAGCTGTTTTTT. Translating gives CASRFPPRLGTLITGELFF.

The chain uses TRBV7-9 and TRBJ2-5, with 10 bases matching TRBD1. Per germline, CDR1 SEHNR and CDR2 FQNEAQ (reference sequence). The V segment lost 3 bases and the J segment 5 bases; nucleotides outside the gene matches: 6. This CDR3 has 15 amino acids. CDR3 in DNA: TGTGCCAGCAGCTTCCTAGACAGGGGGCGGGAGACCCAGTACTTC. Residues: CASSFLDRGRETQYF.

The rearrangement joins TRBV29-1 to TRBJ2-1; D remains unclear. The V and J ends lost 8 bases and 3 bases respectively, with 14 bases between them. Germline-derived CDR1 and CDR2 are SQVTM and ANQGSEA. This CDR3 contains 13 residues. CDR3 loop: CSSQDGIYNEQFF. The CDR3, as DNA: TGCAGCTCCCAGGACGGAATCTACAATGAGCAGTTCTTC.

This rearrangement joins TRBV28 to TRBJ2-7; TRBD1 is a possible D gene (5 bases). The CDR3 consists of 13 residues. Germline CDR1 MDHEN, CDR2 SYDVKM. Trimming took 3 bases from V and 2 from J, leaving 8 bases between them. The CDR3 nucleotides are TGTGCCAGCAGTTTTGTCAGGGCCTACGAGCAGTACTTC. The encoded protein is CASSFVRAYEQYF.

This clone came up once. The J gene is TRBJ1-1, the V gene TRBV28; D is ambiguous. The V gene lost 10 bases and the J gene lost 5 bases, with 17 bases spanning the gap. From germline, CDR1 is MDHEN and CDR2 SYDVKM. The CDR3 contains 13 residues. CDR3 nucleotides: TGTGCCACCTTTTTGGGAAGTGTGACTGAAGCTTTCTTT. Translated: CATFLGSVTEAFF.

The CDR3 sequence is CASSLAGGTFLTGYTF. For the CDR3, the DNA is TGTGCCAGCAGCTTAGCTGGAGGGACATTTCTCACCGGCTACACCTTC. The rearrangement joins TRBV7-9 to TRBJ1-2; D is perhaps TRBD1 (6 bases). The ends were cut back, 0 bases at V and 8 bases at J, with 19 bases in the middle. The length of the CDR3 is 16 residues. Germline lookup yields CDR1 SEHNR and CDR2 FQNEAQ (reference sequence).

The rearrangement uses TRBV27 and TRBJ1-6; D is undetermined. Germline CDR1 MNHEY, CDR2 SMNVEV (reference sequence). V lost 7 bases to trimming and J lost 0 bases, with 13 bases between them. The CDR3 length is 16 residues. CDR3 DNA sequence: TGTGCCAGCAACGTTAAGGCCAGCTCCTATAATTCACCCCTCCACTTT. It is translated as CASNVKASSYNSPLHF.

The chain joins TRBV28 to TRBJ2-7; tentative D call: TRBD2 (6 bases). Deletions cut 3 bases from V and 2 bases from J, with 20 bases between. This CDR3 is 17 amino acids long. CDR1 and CDR2 from the germline V gene are MDHEN and SYDVKM. The CDR3, as DNA: TGTGCCAGCAGTTTGGGACTCCACAGAGGAATGGCCTACGAGCAGTACTTC. Residues: CASSLGLHRGMAYEQYF.

The chain links TRBV27 to TRBJ2-1, with D tentatively TRBD2 (5 bases). V lost 7 bases and J 6 bases, leaving 19 bases between the germline ends. The CDR3 is 15 residues long. Germline-derived CDR1 and CDR2 are MNHEY and SMNVEV (reference sequence). Here the CDR3 reads CASTNPGLPLNEQFF. The CDR3 region has the DNA TGTGCCAGCACCAATCCCGGACTGCCGCTCAATGAGCAGTTCTTC.

The chain joins TRBV3-1 (or the pseudogene TRBV3-2) to TRBJ1-2; 8 bases are shared with TRBD1. V lost 0 bases and J lost 0; bases outside the gene matches: 9. Germline-derived CDR1 and CDR2 are LGHDT and YNNKEL (reference sequence). The CDR3 loop spans 18 amino acids. Here the CDR3 DNA reads TGTGCCAGCAGCCAAGAGGTAGGACAGGGAAACTCTAACTATGGCTACACCTTC. Translation: CASSQEVGQGNSNYGYTF.

The chain couples TRBV3-1 (or the pseudogene TRBV3-2) to TRBJ2-1; D is perhaps TRBD2 (6 bases). CDR3 length: 16 amino acids. CDR1 and CDR2 from the germline V gene are LGHDT and YNNKEL (reference sequence). V gave up 4 bases and J gave up 10 bases, with 23 bases separating them. CDR3 nucleotides: TGTGCCAGCAGCCTTCAACCTCCGGAGGGCCTCAGGGAGCAGTTCTTC. Amino acid sequence: CASSLQPPEGLREQFF.

In this sample, this clone turned up once. The CDR3 DNA reads as TGTGCCAGCCGGAAACTAGCGGGGGAATGGTACGAGCAGTACTTC. It translates to CASRKLAGEWYEQYF. This sequence joins TRBV2 and TRBJ2-7, with 11 bases aligning to TRBD2. Germline lookup yields CDR1 SNHLY and CDR2 FYNNEI. This CDR3 region has 15 residues. V lost 8 bases and J lost 4; bases outside the gene matches: 10.

This clone was detected only a few times. This rearrangement joins TRBV15 to TRBJ1-1; weak D call: TRBD1 (6 bases). From germline, CDR1 is LNHNV and CDR2 YYDKDF (reference sequence). Trimming left V 1 base short and J 4 bases short, with 13 bases between. CDR3 length: 15 residues. The CDR3 spells CATSRGNRESTEAFF. The CDR3 DNA reads TGTGCCACCAGCAGAGGTAACAGGGAATCCACTGAAGCTTTCTTT.

The J gene is TRBJ1-3, the V gene TRBV6-5; D is unresolved. This CDR3 contains 14 residues. Germline V lookup: CDR1 MNHEY, CDR2 SVGAGI. Trimming removed 8 bases at V and 0 bases at J, with 11 bases between. The CDR3 is CASQDNHSGNTIYF. The CDR3 DNA reads as TGTGCCAGCCAAGACAACCACTCTGGAAACACCATATATTTT.

The sample holds a few counts of this clone. This chain links TRBV7-3 with TRBJ2-1; 8 bases align to TRBD1. Trimming removed 1 base from V and 5 bases from J; junction bases left unmatched: 7. CDR1 SGHTA and CDR2 FQGTGA come from the germline V gene. The length of the CDR3 is 16 residues. This chain's CDR3 is CASSLKARTGNNEQFF. The CDR3 nucleotides are TGTGCCAGCAGCTTAAAGGCTAGGACAGGGAACAATGAGCAGTTCTTC.

The V call is TRBV5-1, the J call TRBJ2-5; D call uncertain. The V gene's germline CDR1 is SGHRS and CDR2 YFSETQ. This CDR3 is built from 12 residues. V shed 5 bases and J shed 3 bases, with 8 bases lying between them. Here the CDR3 reads CASRATKETQYF. CDR3 coding DNA: TGCGCCAGCAGAGCGACAAAAGAGACCCAGTACTTC.

The rearrangement uses TRBV6-6 and TRBJ2-2; no clear D gene. Between the trimmed V and J ends, which lost 2 bases and 1 base, there was a span of 2 bases. Germline V CDR1 and CDR2: MNHNY, SVGAGI (reference sequence). The CDR3 runs 13 residues. For the CDR3, the DNA is TGTGCCAGCAGTTACGTGAACACCGGGGAGCTGTTTTTT. This sequence encodes CASSYVNTGELFF.

This clone has a handful of counts. The CDR3 region has the DNA TGTGCCAGCAGCTTAGGTATCCGGACAGAAGGTTCCTACGAGCAGTACTTC. Translation: CASSLGIRTEGSYEQYF. The chain is built from TRBV7-6 and TRBJ2-7; a possible D gene is TRBD1 (6 bases). Germline loops: CDR1 SGHVS, CDR2 FNYEAQ. Trimming removed 1 base from V and 1 base from J, with 17 bases in between. The CDR3 runs 17 residues.

V is TRBV5-1 and J is TRBJ2-6, with no clear D. Trimming cost V 0 bases and J 0 bases, with 10 bases left between them. Germline V gene lookup returns CDR1 SGHRS and CDR2 YFSETQ. There are 17 residues in the CDR3. The CDR3 bases are TGCGCCAGCAGCTTGGGACTGATTCCCTCTGGGGCCAACGTCCTGACTTTC. This gives the protein CASSLGLIPSGANVLTF.

This clone was seen only once. This chain links TRBV19 with TRBJ2-2; D is possibly TRBD1 or TRBD2 (7 bases each). This CDR3 is 21 amino acids long. V was cut by 6 bases and J by 2 bases, with 31 bases left in between. Germline V lookup: CDR1 LNHDA, CDR2 SQIVND (reference sequence). The CDR3 here is CASRNRGGPVPAPSNTGELFF. DNA for the CDR3: TGTGCCAGTAGGAACAGGGGAGGGCCAGTGCCGGCCCCTTCTAACACCGGGGAGCTGTTTTTT.

In this sample, this clone turned up a few times. The CDR3 loop reads CASSLQRGEQYF. Written as DNA, the CDR3 is TGTGCCAGCAGCCTACAACGAGGCGAGCAGTACTTC. The rearrangement uses TRBV7-9 and TRBJ2-7; D call uncertain. Germline CDR1 reads SEHNR; CDR2 reads FQNEAQ (reference sequence). The V gene lost 5 bases and the J gene lost 6 bases, with 11 bases spanning the gap. This CDR3 region has 12 residues.